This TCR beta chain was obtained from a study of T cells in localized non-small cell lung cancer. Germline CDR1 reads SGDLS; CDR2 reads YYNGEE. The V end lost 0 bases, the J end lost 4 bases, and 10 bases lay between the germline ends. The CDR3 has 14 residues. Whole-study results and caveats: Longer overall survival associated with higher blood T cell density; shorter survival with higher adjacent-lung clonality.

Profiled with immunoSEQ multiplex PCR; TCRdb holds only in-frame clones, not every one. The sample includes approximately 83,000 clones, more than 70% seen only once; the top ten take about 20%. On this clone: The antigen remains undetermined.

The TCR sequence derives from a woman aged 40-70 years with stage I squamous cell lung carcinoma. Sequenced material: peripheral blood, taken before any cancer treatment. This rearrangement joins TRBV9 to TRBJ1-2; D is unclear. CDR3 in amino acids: CASSVGPGSYGYTF. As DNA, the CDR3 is TGTGCCAGCAGCGTAGGGCCGGGAAGCTATGGCTACACCTTC.